Each of the 10 T cell receptor beta chains below was sequenced from the same sample in a study of CD8+ T cells in alopecia areata. Sequencing used cDNA as its template, made by extracting RNA and reverse transcribing it. Sequencing used immunoSEQ multiplex PCR; TCRdb keeps in-frame clones, though not all of them. The sample records more than 150,000 clones, about 63% being singletons. Material: CD4+ T cells sorted from blood, obtained at week 0. These receptors were obtained from a human donor with alopecia areata.

This clone was seen a few times. V usage is TRBV29-1 and J usage is TRBJ2-4; 8 nucleotides agree with TRBD2. The CDR3 is 12 amino acids. V lost 8 bases to trimming and J lost 7 bases; unmatched junction nucleotides: 7. Germline assignment: CDR1 SQVTM and CDR2 ANQGSEA. CDR3 protein: CSFRPGGNIQYF. The CDR3 nucleotides are TGCAGCTTCAGGCCGGGGGGGAACATTCAGTACTTC.

The J gene is TRBJ1-5, the V gene TRBV4-1, with D possibly matching TRBD1 (5 bases). Germline CDR1 and CDR2: MGHRA and YSYEKL. This CDR3 has 14 amino acids. The V gene lost 0 bases and the J gene lost 7 bases, with 10 bases spanning the gap. CDR3 residues: CASSQEPGPQPQHF. As DNA, the CDR3 is TGCGCCAGCAGCCAAGAGCCAGGGCCACAGCCCCAGCATTTT.

This clone was detected only once. V gene TRBV5-1 combines with J gene TRBJ2-4, with 14 positions matching TRBD2. Germline-derived CDR1 and CDR2 are SGHRS and YFSETQ. CDR3 length equals 18 residues. Trimming took 4 bases from V and 0 from J; bases not matched to a gene: 6. CDR3 protein: CASSPGTSGGIAKNIQYF. The CDR3 DNA reads as TGCGCCAGCAGCCCAGGGACTAGCGGGGGCATAGCCAAAAACATTCAGTACTTC.

V gene TRBV25-1 combines with J gene TRBJ1-2, with D hard to call. Trimming shortened V by 7 bases and J by 13 bases, and 31 bases separated the two germline ends. Germline V lookup: CDR1 MGHDK, CDR2 SYGVNS. The CDR3 length is 16 residues. Written as DNA, the CDR3 is TGTGCCAGCATCAGATCCCTAACCCGACGGGTTCTGGGGTGCACCTTC. Protein product: CASIRSLTRRVLGCTF.

For this clone: This CDR3 is also generated by other DNA sequences in the sample. This chain's CDR3 is CASSRGRTNTEAFF. The CDR3 DNA reads TGTGCCAGCAGCAGGGGACGGACTAACACTGAAGCTTTCTTT. The chain is built from TRBV5-6 and TRBJ1-1; perhaps TRBD1 as D (5 bases). From germline, CDR1 is SGHDT and CDR2 YYEEEE. This CDR3 region has 14 residues. Trimming left V 4 bases short and J 2 bases short, with 12 bases between.

The chain joins TRBV25-1 to TRBJ2-7; 10 bases are shared with TRBD1. Trimming removed 2 bases from V and 6 bases from J; junction bases left unmatched: 1. The germline V gene has CDR1 MGHDK and CDR2 SYGVNS. The CDR3 length is 13 residues. The CDR3 DNA is TGTGCCAGCAGTGAAGGACAGGGGGGCGAGCAGTACTTC. This codes for CASSEGQGGEQYF.

This clone showed up just a few times. V is TRBV9 and J is TRBJ1-2, with a weak D call TRBD1 (5 bases). The CDR3 totals 16 residues. Germline values: CDR1 SGDLS, CDR2 YYNGEE. Trimming removed 0 bases at V and 4 bases at J, with 16 bases between. DNA of the CDR3: TGTGCCAGCAGCGTAGTCTCAGGGATCGGCCCCTATGGCTACACCTTC. Its translation is CASSVVSGIGPYGYTF.

V is TRBV6-6 and J is TRBJ2-5; D might be TRBD1 (6 bases). Germline CDR1 MNHNY, CDR2 SVGAGI (reference sequence). V dropped 0 bases and J dropped 7 bases, with 12 bases sitting between them. The CDR3 runs 14 residues. The CDR3 loop reads CASSYSPGAWTQYF. In DNA form, the CDR3 reads TGTGCCAGCAGTTACTCGCCAGGGGCCTGGACCCAGTACTTC.

The chain couples TRBV29-1 to TRBJ2-3, with D uncertain. Deletions cut 3 bases from V and 1 base from J, with 5 bases between. Germline values: CDR1 SQVTM, CDR2 ANQGSEA. CDR3 size: 12 residues. This CDR3 is CSVETGTDTQYF. CDR3 nucleotides: TGCAGCGTTGAGACCGGCACAGATACGCAGTATTTT.

The V gene is TRBV25-1, the J gene TRBJ1-2; D uncertain. Germline V gene sequence: CDR1 MGHDK, CDR2 SYGVNS. Between the trimmed V and J ends, which lost 8 bases and 7 bases, there was a span of 17 bases. CDR3 length: 13 amino acids. CDR3 protein: CASLPQTKGGYTF. CDR3 DNA: TGTGCCAGCCTCCCCCAAACAAAGGGTGGCTACACCTTC.